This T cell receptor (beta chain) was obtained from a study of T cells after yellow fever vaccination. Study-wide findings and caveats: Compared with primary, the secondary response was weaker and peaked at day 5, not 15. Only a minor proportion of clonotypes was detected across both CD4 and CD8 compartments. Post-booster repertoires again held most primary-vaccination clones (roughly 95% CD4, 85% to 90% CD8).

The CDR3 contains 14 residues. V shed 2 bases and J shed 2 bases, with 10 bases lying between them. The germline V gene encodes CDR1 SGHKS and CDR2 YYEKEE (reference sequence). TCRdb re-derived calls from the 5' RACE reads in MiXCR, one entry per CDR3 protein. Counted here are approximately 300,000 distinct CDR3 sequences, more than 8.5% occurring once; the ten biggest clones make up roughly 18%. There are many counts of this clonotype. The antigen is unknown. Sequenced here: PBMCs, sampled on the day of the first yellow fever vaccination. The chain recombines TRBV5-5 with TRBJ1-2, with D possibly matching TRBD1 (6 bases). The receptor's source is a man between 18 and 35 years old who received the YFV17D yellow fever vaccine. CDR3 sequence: CASSLRGENYGYTF. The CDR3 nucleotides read TGTGCCAGCAGCTTAAGGGGGGAGAACTATGGCTACACCTTC. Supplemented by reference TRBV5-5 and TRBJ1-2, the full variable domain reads DAGVTQSPTHLIKTRGQQVTLRCSPISGHKSVSWYQQVLGQGPQFIFQYYEKEERGRGNFPDRFSARQFPNYSSELNVNALLLGDSALYLCASSLRGENYGYTFGSGTRLTVV.